This is a list of T cell receptor beta chains from one sample in a study of cytomegalovirus exposure and HLA in healthy donors. TCRdb's copy holds only in-frame clones and misses some; the assay was immunoSEQ multiplex PCR. The table lists about 35,000 clones, 80% of them singletons, with 6% in the top ten. The material sequenced was PBMCs. These receptors all stem from a male donor in good health and CMV-seronegative. CDR3s include the opening cysteine and the closing phenylalanine or tryptophan. Each record gives: V gene, D gene, clone size, J gene, CDR3 protein, CDR3 DNA. A D gene is named only where the DNA matches it firmly. Size is omitted from some rows. Given values are once, few, many or a class for expanded clones.

>TRBV29-1|-|-|TRBJ2-2
CSVDGLNTGELFF
TGCAGCGTTGACGGTCTAAACACCGGGGAGCTGTTTTTT
>TRBV4-3|-|-|TRBJ2-3
CASSQEGAGQPTDTQYF
TGCGCCAGCAGCCAAGAGGGAGCGGGCCAACCTACAGATACGCAGTATTTT
>TRBV6-1|-|once|TRBJ1-5
CASSPGHQIQPQHF
TGTGCCAGCAGCCCCGGACATCAGATTCAGCCCCAGCATTTT
>TRBV6-5|-|-|TRBJ1-2
CASSTRGFRYGYTF
TGTGCCAGCAGTACAAGGGGGTTTCGCTATGGCTACACCTTC
>TRBV6-1|-|-|TRBJ2-3
CASSLYTQYF
TGTGCCAGCAGTCTTTATACGCAGTATTTT
>TRBV27|-|-|TRBJ1-5
CASSSKAHSLSNQPQHF
TGTGCCAGCAGTTCAAAAGCCCACAGCCTTAGCAATCAGCCCCAGCATTTT
>TRBV27|TRBD1|-|TRBJ1-2
CASSFSGQGVVGYTF
TGTGCCAGCAGTTTCTCGGGACAGGGAGTAGTAGGCTACACCTTC
>TRBV30|-|-|TRBJ1-1
CAWSVLFGNTEAFF
TGTGCCTGGAGTGTACTGTTCGGGAACACTGAAGCTTTCTTT
>TRBV5-6|TRBD1|-|TRBJ2-1
CASSLGWDRGYNEQFF
TGTGCCAGCAGCTTGGGTTGGGACAGGGGTTACAATGAGCAGTTCTTC
>TRBV5-1|TRBD2|-|TRBJ2-7
CASSLEGLAASYEQYF
TGCGCCAGCAGCTTGGAGGGACTAGCGGCCTCCTACGAGCAGTACTTC
>TRBV14|-|-|TRBJ1-4
CASSPMRGTGGSNEKLFF
TGTGCCAGCAGCCCCATGCGGGGAACCGGGGGTTCTAATGAAAAACTGTTTTTT
>TRBV6-5|TRBD1|-|TRBJ1-5
CASSLQGVGQPQHF
TGTGCCAGCAGTCTACAGGGGGTCGGACAGCCCCAGCATTTT
>TRBV25-1|-|-|TRBJ1-2
CASSEQTALSSGYTF
TGTGCCAGCAGTGAACAGACAGCCCTGAGCTCTGGCTACACCTTC
>TRBV28|-|-|TRBJ1-4
CASTPQGTANEKLFF
TGTGCCAGCACCCCCCAGGGGACGGCTAATGAAAAACTGTTTTTT
>TRBV6-5|-|-|TRBJ1-4
CASSYSGGQRNEKLFF
TGTGCCAGCAGTTACTCGGGGGGGCAGCGGAATGAAAAACTGTTTTTT
>TRBV30|TRBD1|-|TRBJ2-7
CACGSDRGISYEQYF
TGTGCCTGCGGCAGCGACAGGGGAATCTCTTACGAGCAGTACTTC
>TRBV7-9|-|-|TRBJ1-1
CASSLETQNTEAFF
TGTGCCAGCAGCTTGGAGACCCAGAACACTGAAGCTTTCTTT
>TRBV28|TRBD1|-|TRBJ1-5
CASRPGQITNQPQHF
TGTGCCAGCAGACCGGGACAGATTACTAATCAGCCCCAGCATTTT
>TRBV29-1|-|-|TRBJ2-7
CSVGREYEQYF
TGCAGCGTTGGCAGGGAATACGAGCAGTACTTC
>TRBV5-1|TRBD1|-|TRBJ1-2
CASSWAQGASDYGYTF
TGCGCCAGCAGCTGGGCTCAGGGGGCAAGCGACTATGGCTACACCTTC
>TRBV6-6|TRBD1|-|TRBJ2-7
CASSGDRPYEQYF
TGTGCCAGCAGTGGGGACAGGCCCTACGAGCAGTACTTC
>TRBV4-2|TRBD2|-|TRBJ2-3
CASSQDLGEGTDTQYF
TGTGCCAGCAGCCAAGATTTGGGGGAGGGAACAGATACGCAGTATTTT
>TRBV10-3|-|-|TRBJ1-1
CGSGHLDSEAFF
TGTGGCTCGGGACATCTAGATTCTGAAGCTTTCTTT
>TRBV6-1|-|-|TRBJ2-7
CASSEIASRMGQYF
TGTGCCAGCAGTGAAATTGCTAGCCGAATGGGGCAGTACTTC
>TRBV6-5|-|-|TRBJ1-2
CASSYFTLGANYGYTF
TGTGCCAGCAGTTACTTCACGTTAGGAGCTAACTATGGCTACACCTTC
>TRBV5-1|-|-|TRBJ2-5
CASSLDRETQYF
TGCGCCAGCAGCTTGGACAGGGAGACCCAGTACTTC
>TRBV30|TRBD1|once|TRBJ1-2
CAWSVLRDSHGYTF
TGTGCCTGGAGTGTACTGCGGGACAGCCATGGCTACACCTTC
>TRBV5-1|TRBD1|-|TRBJ2-5
CASSSTGVAETQYF
TGCGCCAGCAGCAGTACAGGGGTTGCCGAGACCCAGTACTTC
>TRBV6-5|-|-|TRBJ1-5
CASSQGFNQPQHF
TGTGCCAGCAGTCAGGGTTTCAATCAGCCCCAGCATTTT
>TRBV28|-|-|TRBJ1-1
CASSLERVRWAGTEAFF
TGTGCCAGCAGTTTGGAGCGTGTACGATGGGCGGGAACTGAAGCTTTCTTT
>TRBV5-6|TRBD1|-|TRBJ1-2
CASSLGTGDGYTF
TGTGCCAGCAGCTTAGGGACAGGCGACGGCTACACCTTC
>TRBV5-1|-|-|TRBJ1-1
CASSLGRGSEAFF
TGCGCCAGCAGCTTGGGACGGGGGTCCGAAGCTTTCTTT
>TRBV5-1|-|-|TRBJ2-1
CASSLGGSASEQFF
TGCGCCAGCAGCTTGGGTGGGAGTGCATCTGAGCAGTTCTTC
>TRBV14|-|few|TRBJ1-2
CASSSGSHFYYGYTF
TGTGCCAGCAGCTCCGGGAGCCATTTTTACTATGGCTACACCTTC
>TRBV19|-|-|TRBJ1-5
CASSIGGRNQPQHF
TGTGCCAGTAGTATAGGGGGGCGCAATCAGCCCCAGCATTTT
>TRBV10-3|TRBD1|-|TRBJ2-2
CAISEQGYTGELFF
TGTGCCATCAGTGAACAGGGGTACACCGGGGAGCTGTTTTTT
>TRBV29-1|-|-|TRBJ1-1
CSVEWGGTEAFF
TGCAGCGTTGAATGGGGGGGCACTGAAGCTTTCTTT
>TRBV10-3|-|-|TRBJ1-6
CAISEDEGRSPLHF
TGTGCCATCAGTGAAGATGAGGGCCGGTCACCCCTCCACTTT
>TRBV6-6|-|-|TRBJ1-1
CASSYTFREAFF
TGTGCCAGCAGTTACACCTTTCGGGAAGCTTTCTTT
>TRBV10-3|TRBD2|few|TRBJ2-7
CAISEQGREGGGYEQYF
TGTGCCATCAGTGAGCAAGGACGGGAGGGAGGGGGCTACGAGCAGTACTTC
>TRBV4-2|TRBD2|once|TRBJ2-5
CASSLNLAGEETQYF
TGTGCCAGCAGCTTAAATCTAGCGGGAGAAGAGACCCAGTACTTC
>TRBV4-1|-|-|TRBJ1-3
CASSQDRRGLGNTIYF
TGCGCCAGCAGCCAAGATAGGCGGGGGCTTGGAAACACCATATATTTT
>TRBV7-2|-|-|TRBJ1-6
CASSPEGFGTLGSPLHF
TGTGCCAGCAGCCCAGAAGGTTTCGGGACTTTGGGTTCACCCCTCCACTTT
>TRBV30|-|-|TRBJ2-2
CAWSVHTGFANTGELFF
TGTGCCTGGAGTGTTCACACAGGGTTCGCGAACACCGGGGAGCTGTTTTTT
>TRBV9|-|-|TRBJ1-2
CASSAGGYGYTF
TGTGCCAGCAGCGCTGGGGGGTATGGCTACACCTTC
>TRBV10-2|-|few|TRBJ1-5
CASSAAGGYQPQHF
TGCGCCAGCAGTGCAGCGGGGGGCTATCAGCCCCAGCATTTT
>TRBV10-3|-|-|TRBJ1-5
CAISESEFSNQPQHF
TGTGCCATCAGTGAGTCAGAGTTTAGCAATCAGCCCCAGCATTTT
>TRBV7-3|TRBD1|once|TRBJ1-1
CASSRGTGNTEAFF
TGTGCCAGCAGCCGCGGGACAGGGAACACTGAAGCTTTCTTT
>TRBV4-2|-|-|TRBJ1-1
CASSQESGSSEAFF
TGTGCCAGCAGCCAAGAGTCAGGGTCGTCTGAAGCTTTCTTT
>TRBV7-2|-|-|TRBJ2-5
CASSLDPGAETQYF
TGTGCCAGCAGCTTAGATCCGGGAGCAGAGACCCAGTACTTC
>TRBV10-3|TRBD1|-|TRBJ1-3
CAIRGGQETGNTIYF
TGTGCCATCAGGGGGGGACAGGAGACTGGAAACACCATATATTTT
>TRBV30|TRBD1|-|TRBJ1-5
CACQGVVGNQPQHF
TGTGCCTGTCAGGGGGTAGTTGGCAATCAGCCCCAGCATTTT
>TRBV5-1|-|-|TRBJ2-7
CASSPGYSYEQYF
TGCGCCAGCAGCCCCGGGTACTCCTACGAGCAGTACTTC